Below, 25 T cell receptor beta chains from the same sample are listed, as sequenced in a study of cytotoxic CD8 clonotypes in ibrutinib-treated CLL. Here immunoSEQ multiplex PCR was the method, and the copy in TCRdb shows in-frame clones only, minus some. This sample has approximately 210,000 clones, with about 72% found just once. Sequencing was performed on PBMCs, taken after 24 months of ibrutinib treatment. These receptors originate from a human donor with chronic lymphocytic leukemia.

This rearrangement joins TRBV7-2 to TRBJ2-2, with 8 nucleotides matching TRBD2. The CDR3 sequence is 16 residues long. With 5 bases clipped from V and 0 bases from J, the junction kept 5 bases outside the gene matches. CDR1 SGHTA and CDR2 FQGNSA come from the germline V gene. Written as DNA, the CDR3 is TGTGCCAGCAGCGTCCGGGGGGGGACGAACACCGGGGAGCTGTTTTTT. This gives the protein CASSVRGGTNTGELFF.

In this sample, this clone turned up a few times. The chain links TRBV19 to TRBJ2-7, with D tentatively TRBD1 or TRBD2 (6 bases each). Germline V gene sequence: CDR1 LNHDA, CDR2 SQIVND (reference sequence). CDR3 length: 15 amino acids. V lost 3 bases and J lost 3, with 15 bases in between. The CDR3 is CASSIGTGGLYEQYF. The CDR3 DNA follows: TGTGCCAGTAGTATCGGGACTGGGGGGCTCTACGAGCAGTACTTC.

This chain uses TRBV19 with TRBJ1-2; TRBD1 aligns across 10 bases. Germline lookup yields CDR1 LNHDA and CDR2 SQIVND (reference sequence). V shed 7 bases, J shed 5 bases, and the junction held 10 bases outside the gene matches. This CDR3 has 15 amino acids. CDR3 nucleotide sequence: TGTGCCAGTACCGTGGACAGGGGGGGAAGGTATGGCTACACCTTC. Its translation: CASTVDRGGRYGYTF.

The CDR3 region has the DNA TGTGCCAGCAGCTTAGCTGAAGGACAGGGGTGGGAAAAACTGTTTTTT. Translating it yields CASSLAEGQGWEKLFF. The rearrangement uses TRBV7-6 and TRBJ1-4; TRBD1 aligns across 9 bases. Germline lookup yields CDR1 SGHVS and CDR2 FNYEAQ. V gave up 0 bases and J gave up 8 bases; unmatched junction bases: 7. The CDR3 has 16 amino acids.

V is TRBV27 and J is TRBJ2-4; no definite D call. Trimming stripped 2 bases from V and 7 bases from J, with 15 bases between. The length of the CDR3 is 15 residues. CDR1 MNHEY and CDR2 SMNVEV come from the germline V gene (reference sequence). Here the CDR3 DNA reads TGTGCCAGCAGTTTAACCAGAGAAAGAGGTAACATTCAGTACTTC. This encodes CASSLTRERGNIQYF.

This clone was counted only a few times. The chain employs TRBV6-1 and TRBJ2-7; the D gene is possibly TRBD2 (6 bases). The germline V gene encodes CDR1 MNHNS and CDR2 SASEGT. Trimming stripped 4 bases from V and 2 bases from J, with 15 bases between. CDR3 size: 15 residues. CDR3 coding DNA: TGTGCCAGCAGTGCAACCGGGAGCAAGACCTACGAGCAGTACTTC. Translated: CASSATGSKTYEQYF.

This chain uses TRBV4-1 with TRBJ1-2, with TRBD1 identical over 9 bases. CDR1 and CDR2 (germline): MGHRA, YSYEKL. V trimming: 4 bases; J trimming: 6 bases; junction bases outside the gene matches: 12. CDR3 size: 16 residues. The CDR3, as DNA: TGCGCCAGCAGCCCCACGAACCCGGGACAGGGCGATGGCTACACCTTC. Its protein product is CASSPTNPGQGDGYTF.

On this clone itself: A read error may account for a junction end that differs from germline. This sequence joins TRBV2 and TRBJ1-2; 10 bases line up with TRBD1. This CDR3 is 14 amino acids long. The germline V gene encodes CDR1 SNHLY and CDR2 FYNNEI. CDR3 coding DNA: TGTGCCAGCAGTGAACTCGAGGGACAGGGGACCCTCGCCTTC. This codes for CASSELEGQGTLAF.

The chain combines TRBV28 with TRBJ2-7, with 8 bases matching TRBD1. The V and J ends lost 3 bases and 1 base, in that order; junction bases with no gene match: 8. Germline assignment: CDR1 MDHEN and CDR2 SYDVKM. The CDR3 extends over 16 amino acids. The CDR3 region is CASSLTGVLFSYEQYF. The CDR3 DNA follows: TGTGCCAGCAGTTTGACAGGGGTACTATTTTCCTACGAGCAGTACTTC.

J is TRBJ2-7 and V is TRBV7-2; 8 bases map to TRBD1. J lost 4 bases, V lost 1 base, and 6 bases had no gene match. The germline V gene encodes CDR1 SGHTA and CDR2 FQGNSA. The CDR3 contains 15 residues. The CDR3 DNA follows: TGTGCCAGCAGCTTAGTGGCAGGGGGCGGTTACGAGCAGTACTTC. Encoded protein: CASSLVAGGGYEQYF.

The rearrangement joins TRBV6-5 to TRBJ2-3, with D tentatively TRBD1 or TRBD2 (5 bases each). The ends were cut back, 7 bases at V and 6 bases at J, with 14 bases in the middle. Per germline, CDR1 MNHEY and CDR2 SVGAGI. There are 13 residues in the CDR3. The CDR3 DNA reads TGTGCCAGCACCACTCCTTGGGGGGATACGCAGTATTTT. Its translation is CASTTPWGDTQYF.

This clone was picked up a small number of times. The chain recombines TRBV4-1 with TRBJ2-1; D is unresolved. There are 16 residues in the CDR3. CDR1 is MGHRA and CDR2 is YSYEKL in the germline V gene. Between the trimmed V and J ends, which lost 0 bases and 6 bases, there was a span of 15 bases. CDR3 loop: CASSQDPPPELNEQFF. As DNA, the CDR3 is TGCGCCAGCAGCCAAGATCCTCCGCCAGAACTCAATGAGCAGTTCTTC.

The genes are TRBV10-3 and TRBJ2-3; 7 nucleotides align to TRBD1. The CDR3 extends over 16 amino acids. Germline loops: CDR1 ENHRY, CDR2 SYGVKD. J was trimmed by 0 bases and V by 4 bases; bases with no gene match: 7. CDR3 residues: CAISARGQVSTDTQYF. The CDR3 DNA is TGTGCCATCAGTGCCCGAGGACAGGTTAGCACAGATACGCAGTATTTT.

This chain joins TRBV6-5 and TRBJ1-5; D call uncertain. Trimming took 7 bases from V and 2 from J, leaving 12 bases between them. Germline CDR1 reads MNHEY; CDR2 reads SVGAGI. The CDR3 spans 14 residues. CDR3 coding DNA: TGTGCCAGCACCCCTCCCGGGGGCAATCAGCCCCAGCATTTT. This translates into CASTPPGGNQPQHF.

J is TRBJ1-1 and V is TRBV29-1, with TRBD1 identical over 9 bases. V dropped 7 bases and J dropped 2; count of bases not matched to a gene: 5. The CDR3 contains 13 residues. Germline-derived CDR1 and CDR2 are SQVTM and ANQGSEA. The CDR3 region has the DNA TGCAGCGGCGAGGGACAGGGAAACACTGAAGCTTTCTTT. Translating it yields CSGEGQGNTEAFF.

This sequence joins TRBV6-5 and TRBJ2-5; TRBD1 is a possible D gene (6 bases). The CDR3 is 13 residues long. Germline loops: CDR1 MNHEY, CDR2 SVGAGI. Trimming cost V 6 bases and J 7 bases, with 15 bases left between them. The DNA for the CDR3 is TGTGCCAGCAGGGAACCGGACAGTAGGACCCAGTACTTC. Translating it yields CASREPDSRTQYF.

This clone was counted between two and nine times. The chain uses TRBV4-1 and TRBJ2-3, with 15 bases matching TRBD2. Unmatched junction bases numbered 3, after V lost 2 bases and J lost 0 bases. The germline CDR1 and CDR2 sequences are MGHRA and YSYEKL. CDR3 length: 18 amino acids. CDR3 in DNA: TGCGCCAGCAGCCAAAGGACTAGCGGGAGGGAAAGCACAGATACGCAGTATTTT. Translating it yields CASSQRTSGRESTDTQYF.

The chain uses TRBV9 and TRBJ2-1; no firm D call. V lost 4 bases and J lost 10, with 6 bases in between. Germline loops: CDR1 SGDLS, CDR2 YYNGEE. The CDR3 consists of 10 residues. The DNA of the CDR3 is TGTGCCAGCAGCCCCGTGGAGCAGTTCTTC. This sequence encodes CASSPVEQFF.

This clone was seen only a few times. The chain joins TRBV10-3 to TRBJ2-7, with TRBD1 matching 9 bases. Unmatched junction bases numbered 6, after V lost 5 bases and J lost 7 bases. This CDR3 has 13 residues. Germline CDR1 and CDR2: ENHRY and SYGVKD. The CDR3 region has the DNA TGTGCCATCAGTCTAGACAGGGGGTGGGAGCAGTACTTC. Translation gives CAISLDRGWEQYF.

The CDR3 DNA reads as TGTGCCAGCAGCGTAGGCAGGGGGCGTCTGGACACTGAAGCTTTCTTT. The encoded protein is CASSVGRGRLDTEAFF. The J gene is TRBJ1-1, the V gene TRBV9; 8 bases align to TRBD1. Trimming took 0 bases from V and 3 from J; bases not matched to a gene: 7. Germline loops: CDR1 SGDLS, CDR2 YYNGEE. The CDR3 covers 16 residues.

This clone was seen more than once but under ten times. The gene calls are TRBV27 and TRBJ2-7; weak D call: TRBD2 (6 bases). Germline V gene sequence: CDR1 MNHEY, CDR2 SMNVEV (reference sequence). The CDR3 is 14 residues long. Deletions cut 2 bases from V and 3 bases from J, with 11 bases between. CDR3 DNA sequence: TGTGCCAGCAGTTTAGGGGGGAGAGGCTACGAGCAGTACTTC. Its protein is CASSLGGRGYEQYF.

The J gene is TRBJ1-4, the V gene TRBV4-1; 9 bases align to TRBD1. J was trimmed by 3 bases and V by 1 base; bases with no gene match: 3. The CDR3 is 16 amino acids. Germline assignment: CDR1 MGHRA and CDR2 YSYEKL. CDR3 loop: CASSQAGTGPNEKLFF. The CDR3 nucleotides read TGCGCCAGCAGCCAAGCCGGGACAGGGCCTAATGAAAAACTGTTTTTT.

Concerning this clone: One end of the junction fails to match germline, which may point to a read error. The rearrangement joins TRBV9 to TRBJ2-1; possibly TRBD2 for D (6 bases). The CDR3 totals 13 residues. Per the germline V gene, CDR1 is SGDLS and CDR2 is YYNGEE. CDR3 sequence: CTSSVALGGEQFF. The CDR3 bases are TGTACCAGCAGCGTAGCCCTCGGGGGTGAGCAGTTCTTC.

J is TRBJ2-6 and V is TRBV25-1; tentatively, D is TRBD2 (5 bases). Deletions cut 8 bases from V and 0 bases from J, with 14 bases between. This CDR3 is 16 amino acids long. The V gene's germline CDR1 is MGHDK and CDR2 SYGVNS. The CDR3 region is CASDWETVSGANVLTF. Written as DNA, the CDR3 is TGTGCCAGCGACTGGGAGACGGTCTCTGGGGCCAACGTCCTGACTTTC.

V and J are TRBV15 and TRBJ2-1; 11 bases are a match to TRBD2. CDR3 length: 16 amino acids. V lost 0 bases and J lost 7; bases outside the gene matches: 5. From germline, CDR1 is LNHNV and CDR2 YYDKDF (reference sequence). CDR3 coding DNA: TGTGCCACCAGCAGAGATCTAGCGGGAGGAAGGAATGAGCAGTTCTTC. Protein: CATSRDLAGGRNEQFF. Looking up the rest from reference TRBV15 and TRBJ2-1 gives the full variable domain: DAMVIQNPRYQVTQFGKPVTLSCSQTLNHNVMYWYQQKSSQAPKLLFHYYDKDFNNEADTPDNFQSRRPNTSFCFLDIRSPGLGDTAMYLCATSRDLAGGRNEQFFGPGTRLTVL.